This T cell receptor (beta chain) derives from a study of OX40 agonist ivuxolimab in advanced cancers. Study-wide context: Eligibility admitted prior anti-PD-1, anti-PD-L1 or anti-CTLA-4 therapy; 30% to 40% had some. The study reported partial responses in three patients: one hepatocellular carcinoma, two cutaneous melanoma. Broader study findings: Relative to CD4+, CD8+ T cells held more expanded clones on average.

Trimming removed 4 bases from V and 9 bases from J, with 10 bases in between. The germline V gene has CDR1 SGHAT and CDR2 FQNNGV. This CDR3 region has 13 residues. About this clone: Its antigen is not known.

The assay was immunoSEQ multiplex PCR, and TCRdb's table has in-frame clones only and misses some. Altogether under 70,000 clones are present, about 88% being singletons, with the ten largest covering 2% to 2.5%. The chain employs TRBV11-2 and TRBJ1-6; a possible D gene is TRBD1 (6 bases). The sample was CD4+ or CD8+ T cells sorted from blood, taken in a trial of the OX40 agonist ivuxolimab. This TCR was recovered from an adult with an advanced solid tumor such as melanoma, head and neck, liver or kidney cancer. CDR3 loop: CASSYTGISPLHF. CDR3 nucleotide sequence: TGTGCCAGCAGCTATACAGGGATTTCACCCCTCCACTTT.